This T cell receptor (beta chain) appears in the sequencing data of a study of blood T cell dynamics during melanoma immunotherapy. The CDR3 sequence is 15 residues long. CDR1 and CDR2 from the germline V gene are LNHNV and YYDKDF (reference sequence). Trimming took 1 base from V and 2 from J; bases not matched to a gene: 2. TCRdb keeps only in-frame clones here, not all; method: immunoSEQ multiplex PCR. The sample consists of about 18,000 clones, approximately 89% of them appearing once. Indicated time point: pre-treatment baseline. The source of this sequence is a human donor with melanoma. This specimen consisted of blood, obtained from a patient treated with checkpoint blockade. The rearrangement uses TRBV15 and TRBJ1-5; 7 nucleotides agree with TRBD1. The CDR3: CATSRVGQGNQPQHF. For the CDR3, the DNA is TGTGCCACCAGCAGAGTTGGACAGGGCAATCAGCCCCAGCATTTT.